The source of this T cell receptor beta chain is a study of T cell repertoires in cytomegalovirus infection. TCRdb called the reads again in MiXCR, with one record for every CDR3 protein. The sample has over 100,000 distinct CDR3 sequences; around 28% are singletons. This clonotype has only a few counts. What it binds is not known. This CDR3 comprises 15 residues. The V gene end was trimmed by 4 bases and the J gene end by 5 bases; junction bases not matched to a gene: 9. CDR1 LNHNV and CDR2 YYDKDF come from the germline V gene (reference sequence). The chain links TRBV15 to TRBJ2-3, with TRBD1 matching 7 bases. The sequencing here drew on CD8+ T cells from cultured PBMCs, taken from culture after CMV antigen stimulation. The sequence was obtained from a human donor in good health (CMV status not recorded). Some clones in this sample may be carry-over from other donors' samples. The CDR3 protein is CATSIAKGALDTQYF. The CDR3 region has the DNA TGTGCCACCAGCATTGCAAAGGGGGCATTAGATACGCAGTATTTT.